This T cell receptor beta chain stems from a study of T cell repertoires in cytomegalovirus infection. Study overall: In public TCR beta signatures, there were indications of both CMV infection and matching HLA type.

Concerning this clonotype: Its antigen is still unknown.

TCRdb independently ran MiXCR on the reads; one entry per CDR3 protein. The sample has roughly 54,000 distinct CDR3 sequences; roughly 34% are singletons. Study results and caveats: Cumulative frequency (of public TCR beta family members) identified carriers of CMV plus the relevant HLA.

The CDR3 runs 13 residues. V lost 3 bases, J lost 8 bases, and 10 bases lay in between. Germline V gene sequence: CDR1 MGHRA, CDR2 YSYEKL. The sequence came from a human donor in good health (CMV status not recorded). Some clones in this sample may be carry-over from other donors' samples. This chain uses TRBV4-1 with TRBJ1-4; D gene ambiguous. The specimen sequenced was PBMCs, sequenced either directly or after in vitro stimulation (not recorded which). CDR3 loop: CASSHREGEKLFF. CDR3 nucleotide sequence: TGCGCCAGCAGCCATAGGGAAGGAGAAAAACTGTTTTTT.